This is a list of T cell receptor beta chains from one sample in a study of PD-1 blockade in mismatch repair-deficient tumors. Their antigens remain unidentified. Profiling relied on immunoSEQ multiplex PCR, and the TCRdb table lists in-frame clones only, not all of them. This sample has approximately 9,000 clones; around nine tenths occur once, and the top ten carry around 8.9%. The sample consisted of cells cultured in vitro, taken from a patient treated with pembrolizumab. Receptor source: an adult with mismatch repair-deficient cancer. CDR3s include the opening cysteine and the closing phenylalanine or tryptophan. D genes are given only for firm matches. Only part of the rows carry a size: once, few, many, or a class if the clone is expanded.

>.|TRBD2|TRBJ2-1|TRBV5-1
CASSLVVVAGANEQFF
TGCGCCAGCAGCTTGGTTGTTGTAGCGGGAGCCAATGAGCAGTTCTTC
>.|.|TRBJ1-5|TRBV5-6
CASSSYINQPQHF
TGTGCCAGCAGCTCCTACATCAATCAGCCCCAGCATTTT
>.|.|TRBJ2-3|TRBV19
CASSIGPPSGSTDTQYF
TGTGCCAGTAGTATAGGCCCCCCCTCCGGGAGCACAGATACGCAGTATTTT
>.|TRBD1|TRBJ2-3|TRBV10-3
CAISESEWTGSTDTQYF
TGTGCCATCAGTGAGTCGGAGTGGACAGGGAGCACAGATACGCAGTATTTT
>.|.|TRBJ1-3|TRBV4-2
CASSQHAPTSGNTIYF
TGTGCCAGCAGCCAGCACGCACCCACCTCTGGAAACACCATATATTTT
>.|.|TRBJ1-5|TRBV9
CASSARGRGQPQHF
TGTGCCAGCAGCGCCAGGGGAAGGGGACAGCCCCAGCATTTT
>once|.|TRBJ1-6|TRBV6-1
CASSEHRDGDSPLHF
TGTGCCAGCAGTGAACACAGGGATGGGGATTCACCCCTCCACTTT
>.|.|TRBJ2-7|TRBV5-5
CASSPQQVLRDEQYF
TGTGCCAGCAGCCCTCAACAGGTACTGCGGGACGAGCAGTACTTC
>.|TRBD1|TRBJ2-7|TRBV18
CASSPGTEGEQYF
TGTGCCAGCTCACCTGGGACAGAGGGCGAGCAGTACTTC
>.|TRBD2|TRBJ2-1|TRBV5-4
CASSGGGVSPYNEQFF
TGTGCCAGCAGCGGGGGGGGTGTCAGTCCCTACAATGAGCAGTTCTTC
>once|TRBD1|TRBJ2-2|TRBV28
CASHGRDRVVNLVTGELFF
TGTGCCAGCCACGGTAGGGACAGGGTGGTTAATCTCGTCACCGGGGAGCTGTTTTTT
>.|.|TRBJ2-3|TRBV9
CASSVDAGPRVTQYF
TGTGCCAGCAGCGTAGATGCGGGGCCCCGGGTGACGCAGTATTTT
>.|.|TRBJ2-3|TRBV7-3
CASSRLGVGADTQYF
TGTGCCAGCAGCCGCTTAGGGGTGGGGGCGGATACGCAGTATTTT
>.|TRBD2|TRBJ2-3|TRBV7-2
CASSRGTSRTDTQYF
TGTGCCAGCAGCCGGGGGACTAGCCGCACAGATACGCAGTATTTT
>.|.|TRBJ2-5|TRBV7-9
CASSLVVFLGERGQETQYF
TGTGCCAGCAGCTTAGTCGTGTTTCTAGGAGAACGAGGGCAAGAGACCCAGTACTTC
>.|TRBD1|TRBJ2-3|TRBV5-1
CASSFSDRGADTQYF
TGCGCCAGCAGCTTCTCGGACAGGGGAGCAGATACGCAGTATTTT
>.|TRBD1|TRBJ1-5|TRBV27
CASSSLTGGVQPQHF
TGTGCCAGCAGTTCGTTGACAGGGGGCGTTCAGCCCCAGCATTTT
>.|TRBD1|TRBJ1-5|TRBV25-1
CASRGQGSGQPQHF
TGTGCCAGCAGGGGACAGGGGTCAGGGCAGCCCCAGCATTTT
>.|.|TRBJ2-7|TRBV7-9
CASSLGGGAYEQYF
TGTGCCAGCAGCTTAGGGGGTGGGGCTTACGAGCAGTACTTC
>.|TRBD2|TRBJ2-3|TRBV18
CASSPGLAGANTQYF
TGTGCCAGCTCACCCGGACTAGCGGGAGCAAATACGCAGTATTTT
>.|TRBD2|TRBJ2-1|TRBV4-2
CASSPTSGSNEQFF
TGTGCCAGCAGCCCGACTAGCGGGAGTAATGAGCAGTTCTTC
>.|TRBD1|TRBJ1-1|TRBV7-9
CASSPGQGAEAFF
TGTGCCAGCAGCCCCGGACAGGGGGCCGAAGCTTTCTTT
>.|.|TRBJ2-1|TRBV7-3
CASSPGLINEQFF
TGTGCCAGCAGCCCGGGACTGATCAATGAGCAGTTCTTC
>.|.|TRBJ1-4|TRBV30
CAWSVSPGANEKLFF
TGTGCCTGGAGTGTCTCGCCAGGGGCTAATGAAAAACTGTTTTTT